Listed below are T cell receptor beta chains from one sample, sequenced in a study of identifying expanded T cells in peripheral blood. Sequencing was performed with immunoSEQ multiplex PCR; in TCRdb, only in-frame clones are kept and a portion is missing. The table lists approximately 120,000 clones, about 87% of them singletons, with 6.5% to 9% in the top ten. The specimen sequenced was blood. Receptors originate from a person aged 18-70 years in good health. Each CDR3 is given with its conserved first and last residue. The order of the fields is clone size, V gene, D gene, J gene, CDR3 protein, CDR3 DNA. The D gene is left open where the match is weak. The listing skips clone size in some rows; elsewhere it reads once, few, many or a size class.

>-|TRBV18|TRBD1|TRBJ1-4
CASSPPQGVRKLFF
TGTGCCAGCTCACCACCGCAGGGGGTGAGAAAACTGTTTTTT
>-|TRBV7-9|-|TRBJ1-3
CASSPTGFGNTIYF
TGTGCCAGCAGCCCGACAGGTTTCGGAAACACCATATATTTT
>-|TRBV4-1|-|TRBJ2-7
CASSKTQGNQDEQYF
TGCGCCAGCAGCAAGACACAGGGAAATCAGGACGAGCAGTACTTC
>-|TRBV30|TRBD1|TRBJ2-5
CAWSGRTGVRETQYF
TGTGCCTGGAGTGGTAGGACAGGGGTGCGGGAGACCCAGTACTTC
>-|TRBV7-6|-|TRBJ2-2
CASSRVGGATSGELFF
TGTGCCAGCAGCCGCGTCGGGGGCGCTACGTCCGGGGAGCTGTTTTTT
>once|TRBV6-1|TRBD1|TRBJ2-3
CASREQGAGTDTQYF
TGTGCCAGCAGGGAACAGGGGGCGGGCACAGATACGCAGTATTTT
>-|TRBV28|-|TRBJ2-7
CASSLGTSYEQYF
TGTGCCAGCAGTCTAGGGACATCCTACGAGCAGTACTTC
>-|TRBV7-6|-|TRBJ1-3
CASSPSTGNTIYF
TGTGCCAGCAGCCCCAGTACTGGAAACACCATATATTTT
>-|TRBV7-2|TRBD1|TRBJ1-1
CASSLDRTGGMITEAFF
TGTGCCAGCAGCTTGGACCGGACAGGGGGTATGATCACTGAAGCTTTCTTT
>-|TRBV27|-|TRBJ2-7
CASSPSETYEQYF
TGTGCCAGCAGCCCGAGCGAAACCTACGAGCAGTACTTC
>-|TRBV4-1|TRBD1|TRBJ1-1
CASSRPDRATEAFF
TGCGCCAGCAGCCGGCCAGACAGGGCCACTGAAGCTTTCTTT
>-|TRBV7-6|TRBD1|TRBJ2-7
CASSLGQGAYEQYF
TGTGCCAGCAGCTTAGGACAGGGGGCTTACGAGCAGTACTTC
>-|TRBV7-9|TRBD2|TRBJ2-3
CASGLAGSRTDTQYF
TGTGCCAGCGGGCTAGCGGGGTCGAGAACAGATACGCAGTATTTT
>-|TRBV30|-|TRBJ2-7
CAWSRRQPSSYEQYF
TGTGCCTGGAGTAGGCGACAGCCTAGCTCCTACGAGCAGTACTTC